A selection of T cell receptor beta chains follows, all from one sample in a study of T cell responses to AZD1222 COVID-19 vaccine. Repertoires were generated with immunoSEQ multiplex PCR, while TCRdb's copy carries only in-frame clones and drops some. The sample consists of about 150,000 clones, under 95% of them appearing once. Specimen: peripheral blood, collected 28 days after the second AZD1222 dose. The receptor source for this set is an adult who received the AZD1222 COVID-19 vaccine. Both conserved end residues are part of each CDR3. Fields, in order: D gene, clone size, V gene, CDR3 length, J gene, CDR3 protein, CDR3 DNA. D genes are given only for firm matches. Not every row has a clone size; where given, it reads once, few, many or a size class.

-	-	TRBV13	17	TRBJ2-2	CASRTRMGGTNTGELFF	TGTGCCAGCAGGACTCGTATGGGGGGCACGAACACCGGGGAGCTGTTTTTT
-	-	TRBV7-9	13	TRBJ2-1	CASSPPDYNEQFF	TGTGCCAGCAGCCCCCCCGATTACAATGAGCAGTTCTTC
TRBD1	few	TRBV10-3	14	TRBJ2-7	CAISEGQGAYEQYF	TGTGCCATCAGTGAGGGACAGGGGGCCTACGAGCAGTACTTC
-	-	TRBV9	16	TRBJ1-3	CASSVGALQSGNTIYF	TGTGCCAGCAGCGTAGGGGCTCTACAGTCCGGAAACACCATATATTTT
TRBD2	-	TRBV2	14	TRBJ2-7	CASSGGLAGYEQYF	TGTGCCAGCAGTGGAGGGCTAGCGGGCTACGAGCAGTACTTC
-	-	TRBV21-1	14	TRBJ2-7	CASSKKWQGYEQYF	TGTGCCAGCAGCAAAAAATGGCAGGGTTACGAGCAGTACTTC
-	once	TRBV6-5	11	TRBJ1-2	CASSSYYGYTF	TGTGCCAGCAGTTCCTATTACGGCTACACCTTC
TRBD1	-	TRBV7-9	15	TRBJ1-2	CASEQWDRASYGYTF	TGTGCCAGTGAGCAGTGGGACAGGGCCTCCTATGGCTACACCTTC
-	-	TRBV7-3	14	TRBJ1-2	CASSPHGRDYGYTF	TGTGCCAGCAGCCCCCACGGCCGGGACTATGGCTACACCTTC
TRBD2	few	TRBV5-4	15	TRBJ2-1	CASSLGGRAFDEQFF	TGTGCCAGCAGCTTGGGAGGGAGGGCCTTCGATGAGCAGTTCTTC
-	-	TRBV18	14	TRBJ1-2	CASSPLPTDYGYTF	TGTGCCAGCTCACCACTTCCGACGGACTATGGCTACACCTTC
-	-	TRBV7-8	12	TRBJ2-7	CASSLGPVEQYF	TGTGCCAGCAGCCTGGGCCCGGTCGAGCAGTACTTC
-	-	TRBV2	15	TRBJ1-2	CASSPGSPLWYGYTF	TGTGCCAGCTCCCCGGGCAGCCCCTTGTGGTATGGCTACACCTTC
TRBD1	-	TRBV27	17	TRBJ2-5	CASSLNRGRTGKETQYF	TGTGCCAGCAGTTTGAACAGAGGGAGGACAGGGAAAGAGACCCAGTACTTC
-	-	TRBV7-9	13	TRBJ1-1	CASNLQGGGEAFF	TGTGCCAGCAACCTACAGGGAGGAGGGGAAGCTTTCTTT
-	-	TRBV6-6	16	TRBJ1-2	CASSYGMGDNNYGYTF	TGTGCCAGCAGTTACGGTATGGGGGACAACAACTATGGCTACACCTTC
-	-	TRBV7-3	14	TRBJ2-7	CASSLTSTSDEQYF	TGTGCCAGCAGCTTAACGTCCACGTCGGACGAGCAGTACTTC
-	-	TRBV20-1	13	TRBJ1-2	CSASPWGLDGYTF	TGCAGTGCTAGTCCTTGGGGGCTCGATGGCTACACCTTC
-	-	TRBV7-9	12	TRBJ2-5	CASSQGSETQYF	TGTGCCAGCAGCCAGGGGAGCGAGACCCAGTACTTC
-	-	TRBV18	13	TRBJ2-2	CASSPQGLGELFF	TGTGCCAGCTCACCCCAGGGGCTCGGGGAGCTGTTTTTT
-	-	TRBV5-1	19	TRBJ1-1	CASSFSGGSSPFMNTEAFF	TGCGCCAGCAGCTTCTCAGGTGGGTCGTCTCCCTTCATGAACACTGAAGCTTTCTTT